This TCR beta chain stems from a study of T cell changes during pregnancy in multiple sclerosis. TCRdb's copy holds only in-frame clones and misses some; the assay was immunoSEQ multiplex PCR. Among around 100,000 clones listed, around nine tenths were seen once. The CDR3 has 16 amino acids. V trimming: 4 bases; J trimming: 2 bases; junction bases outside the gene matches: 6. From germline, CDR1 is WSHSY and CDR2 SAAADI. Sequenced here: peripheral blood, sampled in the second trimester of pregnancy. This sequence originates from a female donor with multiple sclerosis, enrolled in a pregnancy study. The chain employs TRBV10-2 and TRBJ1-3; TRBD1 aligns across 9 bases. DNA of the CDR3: TGCGCCAGCAGTGGCGGGACAGGGATAACTGGAAACACCATATATTTT. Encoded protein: CASSGGTGITGNTIYF.